This TCR beta chain was sequenced during a study of beta chain features in type 1 diabetes. The study's findings and limits: A moderate, significant TCRB CDR3 shortening appeared in type 1 diabetes across four CD4+ subsets. Compared to healthy donors, patients appeared to have naive, central memory and Treg TCRB repertoires that were more alike. For TCRB rearrangement, an influence of HLA type remained unresolved here. For patients and controls alike, PCR might favor shorter templates to the same degree.

With 3 bases removed from V and 0 bases from J, the gap between germline ends came to 9 bases. The germline V gene encodes CDR1 SGHTA and CDR2 FQGTGA. The CDR3 is made up of 14 amino acids. The isolated RNA, all of it, was reverse transcribed, so expressed TCRB transcripts were what got sequenced. Method: immunoSEQ multiplex PCR; TCRdb's copy keeps in-frame clones and lacks some. In the table there are some 660,000 clones, about 14% of which are singletons. There are a few counts of this clone. The antigen is undetermined. The authors sorted CD4+ naive, central memory, regulatory and stem cell-like memory cells via CD45RO/CCR7/CD25/CD127/CD95/CD27.

The sequenced sample consisted of naive CD4+ T cells from blood. V is TRBV7-3 and J is TRBJ2-7, with TRBD2 as a possible D gene (5 bases). The TCR comes from a man between 18 and 35 years old with type 1 diabetes. The CDR3 nucleotides read TGTGCCAGCAGCTTCGAGGGCAGCTCCTACGAGCAGTACTTC. Protein: CASSFEGSSYEQYF. Complete variable domain (other parts from reference TRBV7-3 and TRBJ2-7): GAGVSQTPSNKVTEKGKYVELRCDPISGHTALYWYRQSLGQGPEFLIYFQGTGAADDSGLPNDRFFAVRPEGSVSTLKIQRTERGDSAVYLCASSFEGSSYEQYFGPGTRLTVT.